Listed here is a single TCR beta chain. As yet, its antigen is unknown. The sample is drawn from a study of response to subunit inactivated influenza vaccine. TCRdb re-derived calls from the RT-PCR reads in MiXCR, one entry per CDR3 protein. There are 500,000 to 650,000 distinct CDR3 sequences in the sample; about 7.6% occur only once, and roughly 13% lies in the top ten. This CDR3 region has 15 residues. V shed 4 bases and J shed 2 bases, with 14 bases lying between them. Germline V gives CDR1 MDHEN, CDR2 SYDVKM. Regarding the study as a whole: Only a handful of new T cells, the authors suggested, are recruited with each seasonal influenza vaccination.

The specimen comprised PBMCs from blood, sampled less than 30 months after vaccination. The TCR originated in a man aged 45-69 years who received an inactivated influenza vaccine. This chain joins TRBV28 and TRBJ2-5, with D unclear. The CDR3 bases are TGTGCCAGCAGTTCGGCAAAGGATTTTCAAGAGACCCAGTACTTC. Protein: CASSSAKDFQETQYF.